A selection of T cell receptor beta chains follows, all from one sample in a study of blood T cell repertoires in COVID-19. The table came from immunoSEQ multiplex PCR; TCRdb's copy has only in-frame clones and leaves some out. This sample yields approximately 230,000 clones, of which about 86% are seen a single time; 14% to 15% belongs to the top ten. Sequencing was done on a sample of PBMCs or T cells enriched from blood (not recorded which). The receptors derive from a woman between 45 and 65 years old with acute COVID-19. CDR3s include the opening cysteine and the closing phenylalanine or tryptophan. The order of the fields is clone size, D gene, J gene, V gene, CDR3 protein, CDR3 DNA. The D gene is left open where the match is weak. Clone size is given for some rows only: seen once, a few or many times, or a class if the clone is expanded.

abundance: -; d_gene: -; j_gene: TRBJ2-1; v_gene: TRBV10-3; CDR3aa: CAVLATRSYNEQFF; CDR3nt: TGTGCCGTCCTAGCGACCAGGTCCTACAATGAGCAGTTCTTC
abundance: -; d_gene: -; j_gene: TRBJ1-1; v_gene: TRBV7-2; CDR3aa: CASSPRGGSGTEAFF; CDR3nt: TGTGCCAGCAGCCCTCGGGGGGGGTCAGGAACTGAAGCTTTCTTT
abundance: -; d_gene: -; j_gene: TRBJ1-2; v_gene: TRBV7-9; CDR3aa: CASSAGPLGYGYTF; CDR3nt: TGTGCCAGCAGCGCAGGGCCCCTCGGCTATGGCTACACCTTC
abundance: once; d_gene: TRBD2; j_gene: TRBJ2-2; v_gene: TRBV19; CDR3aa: CATRRTAGVNTGELFF; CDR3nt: TGTGCCACCCGAAGAACCGCGGGAGTAAACACCGGGGAGCTGTTTTTT
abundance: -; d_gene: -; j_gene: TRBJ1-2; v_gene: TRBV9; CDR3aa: CASSVGVGGREDGYTF; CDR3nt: TGTGCCAGCAGCGTAGGGGTAGGCGGACGGGAGGATGGCTACACCTTC
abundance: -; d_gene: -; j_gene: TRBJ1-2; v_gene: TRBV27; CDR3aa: CASSHGTDYGYTF; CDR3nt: TGTGCCAGCAGCCACGGGACTGATTATGGCTACACCTTC
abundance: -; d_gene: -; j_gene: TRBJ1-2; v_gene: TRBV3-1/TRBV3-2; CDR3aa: CASSQTSGYGYTF; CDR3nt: TGTGCCAGCAGCCAAACGAGTGGCTATGGCTACACCTTC
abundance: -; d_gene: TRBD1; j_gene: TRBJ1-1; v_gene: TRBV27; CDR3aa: CASSLRQGGTEAFF; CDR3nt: TGTGCCAGCAGTTTACGACAGGGCGGCACTGAAGCTTTCTTT
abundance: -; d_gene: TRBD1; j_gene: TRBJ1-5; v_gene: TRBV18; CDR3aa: CASSLNRGQDQPQHF; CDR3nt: TGTGCCAGCTCACTTAACAGGGGTCAGGATCAGCCCCAGCATTTT
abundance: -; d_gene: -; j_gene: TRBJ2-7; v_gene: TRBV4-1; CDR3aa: CASSQDPRRSHSYEQYF; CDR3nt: TGCGCCAGCAGCCAAGATCCGAGGAGGTCTCACTCCTACGAGCAGTACTTC
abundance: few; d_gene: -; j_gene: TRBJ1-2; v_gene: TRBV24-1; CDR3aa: CATASPGLNYGYTF; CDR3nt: TGTGCCACCGCCTCCCCGGGTCTCAACTATGGCTACACCTTC
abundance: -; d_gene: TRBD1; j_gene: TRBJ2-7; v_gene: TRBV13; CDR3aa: CASSLGVTGVTYEQYF; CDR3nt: TGTGCCAGCAGCTTAGGGGTGACAGGGGTTACCTACGAGCAGTACTTC
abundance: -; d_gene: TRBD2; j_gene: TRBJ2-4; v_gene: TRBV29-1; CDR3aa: CSAGGDIQYF; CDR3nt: TGCAGCGCCGGGGGGGACATTCAGTACTTC
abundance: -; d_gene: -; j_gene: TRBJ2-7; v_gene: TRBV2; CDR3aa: CASSGWATYEQYF; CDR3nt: TGTGCCAGCAGTGGGTGGGCTACCTACGAGCAGTACTTC
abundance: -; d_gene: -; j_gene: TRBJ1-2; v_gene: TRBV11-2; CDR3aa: CASKGGGYGYTF; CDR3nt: TGTGCCAGCAAGGGAGGAGGCTATGGCTACACCTTC
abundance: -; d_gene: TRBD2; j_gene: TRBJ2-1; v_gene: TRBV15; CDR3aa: CATRKKSGSQFF; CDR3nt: TGTGCCACCAGGAAAAAAAGCGGGAGTCAGTTCTTC
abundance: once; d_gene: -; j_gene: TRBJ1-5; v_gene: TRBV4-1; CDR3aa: CASSQGGANQPQHF; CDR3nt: TGCGCCAGCAGCCAAGGGGGCGCCAATCAGCCCCAGCATTTT
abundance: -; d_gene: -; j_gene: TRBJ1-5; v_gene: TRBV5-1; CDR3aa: CASSLQGDQPQHF; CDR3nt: TGCGCCAGCAGCTTACAGGGTGACCAGCCCCAGCATTTT
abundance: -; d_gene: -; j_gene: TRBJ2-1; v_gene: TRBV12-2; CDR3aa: CASRVDAGDGDNEQFF; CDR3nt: TGTGCAAGTCGCGTAGACGCGGGAGATGGTGATAATGAGCAGTTCTTC
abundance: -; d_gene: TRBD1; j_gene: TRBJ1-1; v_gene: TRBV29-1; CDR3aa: CSAQGGWNTEAFF; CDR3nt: TGCAGCGCCCAGGGGGGTTGGAACACTGAAGCTTTCTTT
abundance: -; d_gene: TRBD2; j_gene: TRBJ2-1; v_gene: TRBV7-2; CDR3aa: CASSFGDYDNEQFF; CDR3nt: TGTGCCAGCAGCTTTGGGGACTACGACAATGAGCAGTTCTTC
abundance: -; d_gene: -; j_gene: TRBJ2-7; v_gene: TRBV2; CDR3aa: CASKEGGPYEQYF; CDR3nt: TGTGCCAGCAAGGAGGGCGGCCCCTACGAGCAGTACTTC
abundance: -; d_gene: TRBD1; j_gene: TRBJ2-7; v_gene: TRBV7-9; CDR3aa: CASSSPDRGLYEQYF; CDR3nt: TGTGCCAGCAGCTCTCCGGACAGGGGGCTTTACGAGCAGTACTTC